This TCR beta chain was recovered during a study of blood T cell repertoires in COVID-19. From germline, CDR1 is SGHAT and CDR2 FQNNGV. V was clipped by 2 bases and J by 3 bases; unmatched bases: 2. CDR3 length: 16 residues. Clones were read by immunoSEQ multiplex PCR, and TCRdb kept only the in-frame ones, dropping some. The table lists hundreds of thousands of clones, nearly 90% of them singletons. The sequencing input was PBMCs or T cells enriched from blood (not recorded which). This TCR was sampled from a woman younger than 30 with acute COVID-19. The V gene is TRBV11-2, the J gene TRBJ1-6; the match to TRBD1 covers 9 bases. CDR3 sequence reads: CASSLLTGGYNSPLHF. The DNA of the CDR3 is TGTGCCAGCAGCTTACTGACAGGGGGCTATAATTCACCCCTCCACTTT. Supplemented by reference TRBV11-2 and TRBJ1-6, the full variable domain reads EAGVAQSPRYKIIEKRQSVAFWCNPISGHATLYWYQQILGQGPKLLIQFQNNGVVDDSQLPKDRFSAERLKGVDSTLKIQPAKLEDSAVYLCASSLLTGGYNSPLHFGNGTRLTVT.